These T cell receptor beta chains were read from a single sample in a study of CD8 T cells in ankylosing spondylitis. TCRdb passed the 5' RACE reads through MiXCR, listing each CDR3 protein once. The sample contains more than 150,000 distinct CDR3 sequences, 15% to 20% of which appear only once. The sequenced material came from blood, either unsorted or a sorted T cell fraction (not recorded which). The source of these receptors is a male donor aged 10-30 years with ankylosing spondylitis or in good health (not recorded which). The CDR3 runs from the conserved cysteine through the conserved F or W. D genes are given only for firm matches. Clone size is stated in some rows and not others, as once, few, many or a class when expanded.

clone_size	j_call	v_call	d_call	cdr3_nt	cdr3_aa
many	TRBJ2-1	TRBV5-1	.	TGCGCCAGCAGCTTGGAGCCCTACAATGAGCAGTTCTTC	CASSLEPYNEQFF
.	TRBJ2-7	TRBV27	TRBD1	TGTGCCAGCAGTTTCACACCTCCGGGACAGGGAGCCTACGAGCAGTACTTC	CASSFTPPGQGAYEQYF
many	TRBJ2-3	TRBV5-1	.	TGCGCCAGCAGCTTGGTACTCCAAGCAGGAGGGAAGGCAGATACGCAGTATTTT	CASSLVLQAGGKADTQYF
many	TRBJ2-3	TRBV12-3/TRBV12-4	TRBD1	TGTGCCAGCAGTTTAACAGGGGGCACAGATACGCAGTATTTT	CASSLTGGTDTQYF
many	TRBJ2-6	TRBV6-2/TRBV6-3	.	TGTGCCACAAGGGACCCTATAGGCTCTGGGGCCAACGTCCTGACTTTC	CATRDPIGSGANVLTF
many	TRBJ1-4	TRBV12-3/TRBV12-4	TRBD1	TGTGCCAGCAGTCGACAGGGAATGGTCGCAACTAATGAAAAACTGTTTTTT	CASSRQGMVATNEKLFF
.	TRBJ2-7	TRBV29-1	TRBD2	TGCAGCGTTGAAGTAAGAGCCAGCGGGAGCCACGAGCAGTACTTC	CSVEVRASGSHEQYF
.	TRBJ2-1	TRBV7-6	TRBD2	TGTGCCAGCAGCCCAGCGGGGAGCTCCTACAATGAGCAGTTCTTC	CASSPAGSSYNEQFF
few	TRBJ1-6	TRBV12-3/TRBV12-4	.	TGTGCCAGCAGTCTAGGGGGACGGCTTCACCGTCCACCCCTCCACTTT	CASSLGGRLHRPPLHF
many	TRBJ2-6	TRBV29-1	.	TGCAGCGTTGTGATGGGGGCCAACGTCCTGACTTTC	CSVVMGANVLTF
few	TRBJ1-1	TRBV4-1	.	TGCGCCAGCAGCCATTCTGTGACAGCAAACACTGAAGCTTTCTTT	CASSHSVTANTEAFF
.	TRBJ2-1	TRBV29-1	TRBD2	TGCAGCGCTACCACCGGGACTAGCCTGGATGAGCAGTTCTTC	CSATTGTSLDEQFF
.	TRBJ2-2	TRBV12-3/TRBV12-4	TRBD2	TGTGCCAGCAGACCTAGCGGGACTCGCGGCACCGGGGAGCTGTTTTTT	CASRPSGTRGTGELFF
many	TRBJ1-2	TRBV29-1	.	TGCAGCGTGGCCCTTCAGGGAGGAGCCCTTAACTATGGCTACACCTTC	CSVALQGGALNYGYTF
few	TRBJ1-6	TRBV20-1	.	TGCAGTGCTAGAAAGGGAGGGTCGGGCTCCTATAATTCACCCCTCCACTTT	CSARKGGSGSYNSPLHF
many	TRBJ2-1	TRBV6-5	.	TGTGCCAGCAGTTATTCCTACGGGAGCACCGATCACAATGAGCAGTTCTTC	CASSYSYGSTDHNEQFF
many	TRBJ1-2	TRBV12-3/TRBV12-4	.	TGTGCCAGCAGTTTTGGTTCGGTATCGTGGGGCACCGCCTCGGGCTACACCTTC	CASSFGSVSWGTASGYTF
.	TRBJ2-1	TRBV29-1	TRBD2	TGCAGCGTTGAGACTAGCGGGATTAACAATGAGCAGTTCTTC	CSVETSGINNEQFF
few	TRBJ2-6	TRBV18	.	TGTGCCAGCTCACCACCGCGGGGCTCTGGGGCCAACGTCCTGACTTTC	CASSPPRGSGANVLTF
many	TRBJ2-4	TRBV28	.	TGTGCCAGCAGTTTAGGACGGGATGTAGCCAAAAACATTCAGTACTTC	CASSLGRDVAKNIQYF
many	TRBJ1-2	TRBV20-1	.	TGCAGTGCTAGAGGGACAGCGATATCTAACTATGGCTACACCTTC	CSARGTAISNYGYTF
many	TRBJ2-4	TRBV12-3/TRBV12-4	.	TGTGCCAGCAGTTTAGTCTCGGACCCTCTAGCCAAAAACATTCAGTACTTC	CASSLVSDPLAKNIQYF
.	TRBJ2-7	TRBV28	TRBD1	TGTGCCAGCAGCCTCGTGGGGACAGGGGATTACGAGCAGTACTTC	CASSLVGTGDYEQYF
many	TRBJ2-6	TRBV7-9	.	TGTGCCAGCAGCCCCAAAAGGACGGTAAATTACTCTGGGGCCAACGTCCTGACTTTC	CASSPKRTVNYSGANVLTF
few	TRBJ2-1	TRBV6-6	.	TGTGCCAGCAGGACAGCTAGGGGGAATGAGCAGTTCTTC	CASRTARGNEQFF
many	TRBJ1-1	TRBV6-6	.	TGTGCCAGCAGTTACCCGGAAGTGAACACTGAAGCTTTCTTT	CASSYPEVNTEAFF
many	TRBJ1-2	TRBV15	TRBD1	TGTGCCACCAGCAGGGACCAGGGGGCCTATGGCTACACCTTC	CATSRDQGAYGYTF
many	TRBJ2-6	TRBV5-1	TRBD1	TGCGCCAGCAGCTTGACGGGACAGATCTCTGGGGCCAACGTCCTGACTTTC	CASSLTGQISGANVLTF